One sample yielded the 13 T cell receptor beta chains listed below, sequenced in a study of cytomegalovirus exposure and HLA in healthy donors. PCR used 60 Vbeta primers and 13 Jbeta primers. Sequencing used immunoSEQ multiplex PCR; TCRdb keeps in-frame clones, though not all of them. The sample holds about 180,000 clones, roughly 87% seen once. What was sequenced was PBMCs. These receptors all stem from a woman aged 45-65 years in good health and CMV-seronegative.

The chain carries TRBV5-4 and TRBJ2-2, with D perhaps TRBD2 (5 bases). Trimming took 2 bases from V and 6 from J, leaving 14 bases between them. The CDR3 spans 15 residues. The V gene's germline CDR1 is SGHNT and CDR2 YYREEE (reference sequence). The CDR3 coding sequence is TGTGCCAGCAGCTTTAGTAGCGCCGGCCCCGGGGAGCTGTTTTTT. Translation gives CASSFSSAGPGELFF.

V is TRBV5-6 and J is TRBJ1-2; 9 nucleotides agree with TRBD1. Trimming at V came to 1 base and at J to 8 bases, leaving 12 bases not matched to a gene. This CDR3 has 16 amino acids. The germline gives CDR1 SGHDT, CDR2 YYEEEE. CDR3 sequence: CASSLISGQGLSGYTF. The CDR3 coding sequence is TGTGCCAGCAGCTTGATTTCGGGACAGGGTCTCAGCGGCTACACCTTC.

Only one count was recorded for this clone. The V gene is TRBV28, the J gene TRBJ2-1; TRBD2 agrees at 7 bases. The CDR3 covers 14 residues. Germline loops: CDR1 MDHEN, CDR2 SYDVKM. Trimming took 4 bases from V and 4 from J; bases not matched to a gene: 4. The CDR3 is CASSSLAAYNEQFF. In DNA form, the CDR3 reads TGTGCCAGCAGTTCTCTAGCGGCTTACAATGAGCAGTTCTTC.

The V and J genes are TRBV9 and TRBJ2-5, with D perhaps TRBD2 (5 bases). The CDR3 extends over 13 amino acids. The V gene lost 3 bases and the J gene lost 7 bases, with 13 bases spanning the gap. Germline-derived CDR1 and CDR2 are SGDLS and YYNGEE. The CDR3 sequence: CASSETLGGTQYF. The CDR3 bases are TGTGCCAGCAGCGAAACTTTAGGAGGGACCCAGTACTTC.

The rearrangement joins TRBV5-8 to TRBJ1-2, with 8 bases lining up with TRBD1. J was trimmed by 4 bases and V by 4 bases; bases with no gene match: 6. The CDR3 is 14 residues long. CDR1 and CDR2 (germline): SGHTS, YDEGEE. CDR3 sequence (DNA): TGTGCCAGCAGCCGGGGACAGGAGGGCTATGGCTACACCTTC. Its translation is CASSRGQEGYGYTF.

The V call is TRBV5-6, the J call TRBJ2-7; D remains ambiguous. Trimming stripped 2 bases from V and 4 bases from J, with 13 bases between. The CDR3 spans 14 residues. CDR1 and CDR2 from the germline V gene are SGHDT and YYEEEE. The CDR3 spells CASSFDRLAYEQYF. For the CDR3, the DNA is TGTGCCAGCAGCTTTGATCGACTGGCATACGAGCAGTACTTC. Combining the CDR3 with reference TRBV5-6 and TRBJ2-7 gives the whole variable domain DAGVTQSPTHLIKTRGQQVTLRCSPKSGHDTVSWYQQALGQGPQFIFQYYEEEERQRGNFPDRFSGHQFPNYSSELNVNALLLGDSALYLCASSFDRLAYEQYFGPGTRLTVT.

The chain recombines TRBV19 with TRBJ2-1, with 7 bases matching TRBD1. Germline CDR1 reads LNHDA; CDR2 reads SQIVND (reference sequence). The CDR3 contains 13 residues. Trimming at V came to 6 bases and at J to 6 bases, leaving 5 bases not matched to a gene. The CDR3 here is CASRTGQFNEQFF. The CDR3 DNA reads as TGTGCCAGTAGGACGGGACAGTTCAATGAGCAGTTCTTC.

The chain employs TRBV5-1 and TRBJ2-7; 9 bases map to TRBD1. The V segment lost 3 bases and the J segment 5 bases; nucleotides outside the gene matches: 9. This CDR3 is built from 15 residues. Germline V gene lookup returns CDR1 SGHRS and CDR2 YFSETQ. CDR3 sequence: CASSSGTGKGDEQYF. The CDR3 region has the DNA TGCGCCAGCAGCTCGGGGACAGGGAAGGGTGACGAGCAGTACTTC.

The chain couples TRBV7-6 to TRBJ1-2; tentatively, D is TRBD1 (5 bases). The germline CDR1 and CDR2 sequences are SGHVS and FNYEAQ. This CDR3 comprises 17 residues. V lost 2 bases to trimming and J lost 1 base, with 17 bases between them. The CDR3: CASSLPRDAKHNYGYTF. The CDR3 region has the DNA TGTGCCAGCAGCTTACCGCGGGACGCGAAACATAACTATGGCTACACCTTC.

This clone was picked up a small number of times. This specimen includes other DNA sequences encoding the same CDR3. V gene TRBV5-1 combines with J gene TRBJ2-7; 8 nucleotides agree with TRBD2. The germline CDR1 and CDR2 sequences are SGHRS and YFSETQ. This CDR3 is 15 amino acids long. The V and J ends lost 0 bases and 1 base, in that order; junction bases with no gene match: 3. CDR3 nucleotides: TGCGCCAGCAGCTTGGCCCCTAGCGGGTCCTACGAGCAGTACTTC. Encoded protein: CASSLAPSGSYEQYF.

This clone was observed a single time. CDR3 nucleotides: TGTGCCAGCAGTTACAATACTGCGGTGAGCAATCAGCCCCAGCATTTT. This sequence encodes CASSYNTAVSNQPQHF. J is TRBJ1-5 and V is TRBV6-6, with D unclear. The CDR3 runs 16 residues. Germline V gene lookup returns CDR1 MNHNY and CDR2 SVGAGI (reference sequence). V was pared by 2 bases and J by 1 base, with 12 bases between.

The V and J genes are TRBV4-1 and TRBJ2-7; 8 bases line up with TRBD1. The CDR3 has 14 residues. V trimming: 1 base; J trimming: 3 bases; junction bases outside the gene matches: 2. Germline CDR1 reads MGHRA; CDR2 reads YSYEKL. CDR3 loop: CASSQGTGNYEQYF. DNA for the CDR3: TGCGCCAGCAGCCAAGGGACAGGGAACTACGAGCAGTACTTC.

The gene calls are TRBV4-3 and TRBJ2-1, with TRBD1 as a possible D gene (6 bases). CDR3 length: 16 residues. V was trimmed by 0 bases and J by 7 bases, leaving 16 bases between them. CDR1 is LGHNA, CDR2 YSLEER, per germline. The CDR3 reads CASSQEGIGTPNEQFF. In DNA form, the CDR3 reads TGCGCCAGCAGCCAAGAGGGGATCGGGACACCGAATGAGCAGTTCTTC.